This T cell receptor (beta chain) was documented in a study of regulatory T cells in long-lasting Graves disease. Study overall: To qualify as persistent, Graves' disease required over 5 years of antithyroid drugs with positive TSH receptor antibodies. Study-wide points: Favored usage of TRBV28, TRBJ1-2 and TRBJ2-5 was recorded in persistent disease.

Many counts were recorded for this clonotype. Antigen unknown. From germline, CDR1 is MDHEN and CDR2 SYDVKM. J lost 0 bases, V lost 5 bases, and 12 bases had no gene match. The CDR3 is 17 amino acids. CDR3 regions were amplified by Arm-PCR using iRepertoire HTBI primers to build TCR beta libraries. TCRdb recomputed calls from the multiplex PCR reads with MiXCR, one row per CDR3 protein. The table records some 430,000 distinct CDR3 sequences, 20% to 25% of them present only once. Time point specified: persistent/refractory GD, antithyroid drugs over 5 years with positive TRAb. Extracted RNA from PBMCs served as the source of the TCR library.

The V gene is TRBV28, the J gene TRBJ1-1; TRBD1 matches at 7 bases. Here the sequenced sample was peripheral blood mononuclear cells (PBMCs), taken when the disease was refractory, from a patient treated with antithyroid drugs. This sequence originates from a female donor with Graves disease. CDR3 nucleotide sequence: TGTGCCAGCAGTCCAGACAGGGAGGGAAGTTTGAACACTGAAGCTTTCTTT. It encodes CASSPDREGSLNTEAFF.